This is a list of T cell receptor beta chains from one sample in a study of OX40 agonist ivuxolimab in advanced cancers. Profiled with immunoSEQ multiplex PCR; TCRdb holds only in-frame clones, not every one. Here the sample spans 100,000 to 120,000 clones, 91% being singletons. Sequencing was performed on CD4+ or CD8+ T cells sorted from blood, taken in a trial of the OX40 agonist ivuxolimab. The receptors here all came from an adult with an advanced solid tumor such as melanoma, head and neck, liver or kidney cancer. CDR3s include the opening cysteine and the closing phenylalanine or tryptophan. A clone size is listed for some rows: how often the clone was seen (once, few, many), or a class if it is expanded.

CDR3 protein,J gene,V gene,clone size
CASSPPKRSTDTQYF,TRBJ2-3,TRBV6-6,.
CASSLAGGATYNEQFF,TRBJ2-1,TRBV5-1,once
CASSVAGVDNSPLHF,TRBJ1-6,TRBV9,.
CASSAYGLGETQYF,TRBJ2-5,TRBV9,.
CASSFVVGRETQYF,TRBJ2-5,TRBV5-5,once
CASKSRSGSEYEQYF,TRBJ2-7,TRBV2,.
CASSYGQTNEKLFF,TRBJ1-4,TRBV6-5,.
CASRPTSGGPTSYNEQFF,TRBJ2-1,TRBV19,.
CASSQDDRAYGYTF,TRBJ1-2,TRBV6-6,.
CASTTDGRNGYTF,TRBJ1-2,TRBV27,.
CASSPGLASYEQYF,TRBJ2-7,TRBV11-1,.
CASSPGTGAHNEQFF,TRBJ2-1,TRBV18,.
CASSLSSRETQYF,TRBJ2-5,TRBV5-4,once
CASSLEVGGYEQYF,TRBJ2-7,TRBV5-4,.
CASSPRVVDGYTF,TRBJ1-2,TRBV7-9,.
CASSSPPGTGELFF,TRBJ2-2,TRBV9,.
CASSGAGVAYEQYF,TRBJ2-7,TRBV19,few
CASSNGFGGAKTQYF,TRBJ2-5,TRBV19,.
CASSPTPTISNYGYTF,TRBJ1-2,TRBV18,.
CAIQTSSLDTQYF,TRBJ2-3,TRBV10-3,.
CASSIIPGASGGNTIYF,TRBJ1-3,TRBV28,.
CASSVSGGGMVETQYF,TRBJ2-5,TRBV9,.
CASSIQAGGTETQYF,TRBJ2-5,TRBV19,.
CATSRASEVYEQYF,TRBJ2-7,TRBV15,.
CASSRITGELFF,TRBJ2-2,TRBV6-5,.
CATPSGGRTF,TRBJ1-2,TRBV6-5,.
CASSVGAGNQPQHF,TRBJ1-5,TRBV9,few
CASSPPGLPYNEQFF,TRBJ2-1,TRBV19,.
CASSLDSRGEQFF,TRBJ2-1,TRBV19,.
CASSTQTTGGYTF,TRBJ1-2,TRBV7-2,.
CASSELGPLEQYF,TRBJ2-7,TRBV10-2,.
CASRLPGQSTGELFF,TRBJ2-2,TRBV2,.
CASRAGTAEPIQYF,TRBJ2-4,TRBV2,.
CASNTGGAVSTEAFF,TRBJ1-1,TRBV6-1,.
CASSLGASGGAVYGYTF,TRBJ1-2,TRBV5-1,once
CASSDRPPGAAETQYF,TRBJ2-5,TRBV6-1,.
CASSVALSPNEKLFF,TRBJ1-4,TRBV9,.
CASSFSLGGANEQFF,TRBJ2-1,TRBV7-9,.
CASRNRDRDYEQYF,TRBJ2-7,TRBV19,.
CSTTGGRGAGSEAFF,TRBJ1-1,TRBV29-1,.
CASSISSTTNEKLFF,TRBJ1-4,TRBV19,.
CASTISTVLNTEAFF,TRBJ1-1,TRBV19,.
CASSSSTVNTEAFF,TRBJ1-1,TRBV5-1,.
CASSRIQGLYNEQFF,TRBJ2-1,TRBV7-9,once
CASKGGLNQETQYF,TRBJ2-5,TRBV5-1,.
CSAKTGSYEQYF,TRBJ2-7,TRBV29-1,.
CASSTGQGVNEQFF,TRBJ2-1,TRBV19,.
CASSLKGSHTDTQYF,TRBJ2-3,TRBV7-3,.
CASSLATSYGYTF,TRBJ1-2,TRBV5-1,.